A single sample is the source of the 7 T cell receptor beta chains below, sequenced in a study of follicular helper T cells after annual influenza vaccination (dated 2017 in TCRdb). This sample's time point label indicates: 2014-2015 season, pre-vaccination. The receptor library was made with the immunoSEQ multiplex PCR assay. TCRdb obtained this table from immuneACCESS and retained in-frame rearrangements with V and J assigned. These tables miss some clones; where compared with another copy, unresolved V genes account for less than half of the shortfall, and the remainder is unexplained. A total of nearly 9,000 clones appear in this sample, around four fifths of them only once. The top ten clones comprise approximately 2.8% of the sample. Specimen: CXCR5+ CD38- circulating T follicular helper cells from blood, collected on the day of influenza vaccination. The sample's cell subset or site label, decoded: circulating Tfh, non-naive CD4+CXCR5+PD-1+ (ICOS+CD38+ or ICOS-CD38-). These receptors all come from an adult who received the influenza vaccine.

The chain combines TRBV19 with TRBJ1-5; D remains unclear. The CDR3 consists of 13 residues. Germline values: CDR1 LNHDA, CDR2 SQIVND (reference sequence). Trimming removed 8 bases from V and 2 bases from J, with 10 bases in between. CDR3 amino acids: CASAQTRNQPQHF. The CDR3 bases are TGTGCCAGTGCACAGACTCGCAATCAGCCCCAGCATTTT.

The J gene is TRBJ2-2, the V gene TRBV7-8; no clear D gene. There are 11 residues in the CDR3. V was trimmed by 2 bases and J by 5 bases, leaving 0 bases between them. Germline V CDR1 and CDR2: SGHVS, FQNEAQ. The CDR3 DNA reads TGTGCCAGCAGCTTAACCGGGGAGCTGTTTTTT. Its protein is CASSLTGELFF.

The V call is TRBV5-5, the J call TRBJ1-2, with 9 nucleotides matching TRBD1. J gave up 4 bases and V 0 bases, and 7 bases lay outside the gene matches. The germline V gene encodes CDR1 SGHKS and CDR2 YYEKEE (reference sequence). The CDR3 contains 16 residues. The CDR3 reads CASSLAGTGFGYGYTF. CDR3 bases: TGTGCCAGCAGCTTGGCCGGGACAGGGTTTGGCTATGGCTACACCTTC.

V is TRBV5-6 and J is TRBJ2-7; 7 bases are a match to TRBD2. This CDR3 comprises 14 residues. Trimming cost V 0 bases and J 6 bases; bases outside gene matches: 6. Germline CDR1 reads SGHDT; CDR2 reads YYEEEE. DNA for the CDR3: TGTGCCAGCAGCTTGGAAGCGGGATCCAGCGAGCAGTACTTC. Its translation: CASSLEAGSSEQYF.

This rearrangement joins TRBV6-6 to TRBJ1-2, with D possibly matching TRBD1 (6 bases). Trimming shortened V by 7 bases and J by 8 bases, and 11 bases separated the two germline ends. The germline gives CDR1 MNHNY, CDR2 SVGAGI (reference sequence). This CDR3 region has 11 residues. CDR3 sequence reads: CASTRGGGYTF. DNA of the CDR3: TGTGCCAGCACCAGGGGTGGAGGCTACACCTTC.

The chain is built from TRBV25-1 and TRBJ1-1; D is perhaps TRBD1 (6 bases). The germline V and J ends were trimmed by 6 bases and 8 bases, with 22 bases remaining between them. Germline V lookup: CDR1 MGHDK, CDR2 SYGVNS. The CDR3 runs 15 residues. The CDR3 nucleotides are TGTGCCAGCAGACCGACAGGTGGTCTGTTGTCAGAAGCTTTCTTT. It is translated as CASRPTGGLLSEAFF.

The chain has TRBV5-1 and TRBJ1-1, with D possibly TRBD1 on 5 matching bases. Trimming pared 1 base from V and 6 bases from J, leaving 13 bases between. Germline CDR1 is SGHRS and CDR2 is YFSETQ. The CDR3 length is 14 residues. This CDR3 is CASSLQGIYSEAFF. CDR3 DNA sequence: TGCGCCAGCAGCTTGCAGGGAATTTACTCTGAAGCTTTCTTT. Variable domain in full (rest from reference TRBV5-1 and TRBJ1-1): KAGVTQTPRYLIKTRGQQVTLSCSPISGHRSVSWYQQTPGQGLQFLFEYFSETQRNKGNFPGRFSGRQFSNSRSEMNVSTLELGDSALYLCASSLQGIYSEAFFGQGTRLTVV.